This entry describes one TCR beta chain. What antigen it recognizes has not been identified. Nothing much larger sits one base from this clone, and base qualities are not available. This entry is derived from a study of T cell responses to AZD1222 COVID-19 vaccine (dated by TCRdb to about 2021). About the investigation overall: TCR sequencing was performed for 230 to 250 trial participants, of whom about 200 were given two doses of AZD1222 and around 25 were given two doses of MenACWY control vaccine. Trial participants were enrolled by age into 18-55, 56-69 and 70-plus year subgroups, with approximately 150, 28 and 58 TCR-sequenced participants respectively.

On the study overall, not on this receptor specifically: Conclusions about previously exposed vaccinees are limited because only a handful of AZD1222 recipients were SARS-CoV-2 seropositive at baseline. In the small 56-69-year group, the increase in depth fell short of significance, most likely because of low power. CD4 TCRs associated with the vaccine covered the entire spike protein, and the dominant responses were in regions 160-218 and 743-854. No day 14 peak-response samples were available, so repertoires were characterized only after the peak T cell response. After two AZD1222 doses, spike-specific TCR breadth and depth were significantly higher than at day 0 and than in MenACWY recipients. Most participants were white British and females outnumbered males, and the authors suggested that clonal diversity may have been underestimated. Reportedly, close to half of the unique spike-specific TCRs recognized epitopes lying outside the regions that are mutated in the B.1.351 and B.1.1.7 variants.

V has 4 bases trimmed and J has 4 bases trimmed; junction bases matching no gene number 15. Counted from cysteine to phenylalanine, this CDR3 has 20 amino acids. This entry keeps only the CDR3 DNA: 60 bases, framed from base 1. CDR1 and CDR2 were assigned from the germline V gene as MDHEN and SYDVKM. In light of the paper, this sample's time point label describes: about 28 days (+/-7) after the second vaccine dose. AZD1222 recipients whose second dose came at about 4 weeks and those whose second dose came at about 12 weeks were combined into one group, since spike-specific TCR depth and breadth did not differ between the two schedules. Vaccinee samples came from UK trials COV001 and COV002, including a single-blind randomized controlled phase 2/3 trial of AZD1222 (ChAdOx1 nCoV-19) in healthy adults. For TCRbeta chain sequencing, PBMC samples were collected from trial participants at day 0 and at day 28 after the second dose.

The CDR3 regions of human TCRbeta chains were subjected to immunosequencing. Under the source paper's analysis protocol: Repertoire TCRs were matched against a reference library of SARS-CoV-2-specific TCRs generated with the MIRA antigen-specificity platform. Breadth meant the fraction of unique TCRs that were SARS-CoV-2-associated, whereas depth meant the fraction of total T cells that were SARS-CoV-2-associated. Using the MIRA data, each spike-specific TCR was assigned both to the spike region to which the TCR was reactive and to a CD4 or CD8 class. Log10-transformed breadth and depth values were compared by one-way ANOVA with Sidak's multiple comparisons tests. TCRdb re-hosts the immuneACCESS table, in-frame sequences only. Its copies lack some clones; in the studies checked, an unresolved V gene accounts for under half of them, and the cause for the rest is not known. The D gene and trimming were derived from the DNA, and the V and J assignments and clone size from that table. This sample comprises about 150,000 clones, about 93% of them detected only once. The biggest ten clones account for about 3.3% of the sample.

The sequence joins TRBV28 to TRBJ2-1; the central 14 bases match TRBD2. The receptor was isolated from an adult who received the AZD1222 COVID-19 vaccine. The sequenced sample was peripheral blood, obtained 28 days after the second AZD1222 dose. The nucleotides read TGTGCCAGCAGTTCAACAACCGGGACTAGCGGGAGAGTTACTTACAATGAGCAGTTCTTC. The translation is CASSSTTGTSGRVTYNEQFF.